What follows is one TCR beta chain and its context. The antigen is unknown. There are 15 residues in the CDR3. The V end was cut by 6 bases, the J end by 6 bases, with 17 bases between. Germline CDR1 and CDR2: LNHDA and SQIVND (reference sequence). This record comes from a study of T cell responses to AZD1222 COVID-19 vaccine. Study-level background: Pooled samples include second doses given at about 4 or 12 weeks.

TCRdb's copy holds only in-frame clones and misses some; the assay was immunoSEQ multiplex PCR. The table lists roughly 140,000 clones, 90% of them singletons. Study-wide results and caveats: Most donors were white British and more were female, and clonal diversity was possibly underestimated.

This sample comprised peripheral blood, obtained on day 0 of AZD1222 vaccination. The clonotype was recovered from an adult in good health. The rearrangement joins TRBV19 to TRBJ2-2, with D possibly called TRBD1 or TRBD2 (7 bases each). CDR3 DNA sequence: TGTGCCAGTAGCCGACAACAGGGGAGGGCCGGGGAGCTGTTTTTT. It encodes CASSRQQGRAGELFF.